This T cell receptor (beta chain) was obtained from a study of cytomegalovirus exposure and HLA in healthy donors. The primer mix had 60 Vbeta and 13 Jbeta primers. This table comes from immunoSEQ multiplex PCR, and its TCRdb copy is limited to in-frame clones, with some not included. Of about 210,000 clones listed, around 80% are singletons. Trimming pared 0 bases from V and 10 bases from J, leaving 8 bases between. This CDR3 region has 12 residues. Germline V lookup: CDR1 SGDLS, CDR2 YYNGEE. Sequencing used PBMCs. V and J are TRBV9 and TRBJ2-1; a possible D gene is TRBD2 (5 bases). The sequence was obtained from a boy younger than 18 in good health and CMV-seronegative. The CDR3 protein is CASSVGEGEQFF. The CDR3 DNA reads as TGTGCCAGCAGCGTAGGAGAGGGCGAGCAGTTCTTC.